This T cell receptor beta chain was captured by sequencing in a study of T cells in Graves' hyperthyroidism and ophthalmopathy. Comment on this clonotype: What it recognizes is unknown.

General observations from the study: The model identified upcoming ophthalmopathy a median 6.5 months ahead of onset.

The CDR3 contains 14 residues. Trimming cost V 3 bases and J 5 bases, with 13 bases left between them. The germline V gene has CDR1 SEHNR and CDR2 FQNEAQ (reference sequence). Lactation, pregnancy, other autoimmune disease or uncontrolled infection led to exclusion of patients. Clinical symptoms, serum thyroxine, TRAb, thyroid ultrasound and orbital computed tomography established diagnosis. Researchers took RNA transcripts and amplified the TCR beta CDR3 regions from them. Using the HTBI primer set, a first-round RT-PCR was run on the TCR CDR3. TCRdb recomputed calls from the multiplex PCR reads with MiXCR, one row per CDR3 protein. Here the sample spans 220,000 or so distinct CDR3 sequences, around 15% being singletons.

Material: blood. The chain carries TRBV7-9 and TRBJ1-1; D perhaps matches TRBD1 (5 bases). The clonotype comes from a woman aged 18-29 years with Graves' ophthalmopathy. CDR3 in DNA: TGTGCCAGCAGCTTGGTCAGGGTGGGTACTGAAGCTTTCTTT. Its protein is CASSLVRVGTEAFF.